This T cell receptor (beta chain) was identified during a study of blood T cell repertoires in COVID-19. Study information: PBMCs, B-cell-depleted T cells, or T cells were the source of the cDNA or gDNA that made up the material.

Original analysis: Reference gene primer amplification in the assay estimated nucleated cell counts. Libraries were prepared by immunoSEQ multiplex PCR; TCRdb keeps only in-frame clonotypes and omits some of them. The V and J calls and the clone size are those of that table, but D and trimming were determined from the DNA. The sample has around 130,000 clones, 80% to 90% seen once. V was trimmed by 0 bases and J by 1 base, leaving 9 bases between them. Looked up from germline, CDR1 is SGHVS and CDR2 is FNYEAQ. The CDR3 extends over 15 amino acids. Specimen: peripheral blood. The chain joins TRBV7-6 to TRBJ2-5; tentatively, D is TRBD2 (6 bases). The clonotype comes from a human donor in a cohort sampled during active COVID-19. The CDR3 nucleotides are TGTGCCAGCAGCTTAGCGGGGGGTTTCCAAGAGACCCAGTACTTC. Its protein product is CASSLAGGFQETQYF.